The clone carrying this T cell receptor beta chain was seen once. Isolation of the CD4+ and CD8+ populations was accomplished via positive magnetic bead selection, with purity assessed by flow cytometry. The sample belongs to a study of somatic mutations in cytotoxic T cells in rheumatoid arthritis. Study information: Flow sorting yielded some V beta antibody-stained T-cell populations at nearly 100% purity, among them V beta1+ cells sequenced for TCRB.

Here immunoSEQ multiplex PCR was the method, and the copy in TCRdb shows in-frame clones only, minus some. The repertoire has some 19,000 clones, around 86% of them found once; the top ten carry roughly 11%. The TCR was taken from a man aged 18 to 30 with rheumatoid arthritis. Sequences were obtained from CD8+ T cells sorted from blood.

The CDR3 DNA sequence: TGCGCCAGCAGCCCGAGCGACTTGGGACAGGGCCATGGCTACACCTTC. This gives the protein CASSPSDLGQGHGYTF. The chain recombines TRBV4-1 with TRBJ1-2, with 9 bases that match TRBD1. The CDR3 runs to 16 residues. V shed 4 bases and J 6 bases; nucleotides not matched to a gene: 12. Germline CDR1 MGHRA, CDR2 YSYEKL.